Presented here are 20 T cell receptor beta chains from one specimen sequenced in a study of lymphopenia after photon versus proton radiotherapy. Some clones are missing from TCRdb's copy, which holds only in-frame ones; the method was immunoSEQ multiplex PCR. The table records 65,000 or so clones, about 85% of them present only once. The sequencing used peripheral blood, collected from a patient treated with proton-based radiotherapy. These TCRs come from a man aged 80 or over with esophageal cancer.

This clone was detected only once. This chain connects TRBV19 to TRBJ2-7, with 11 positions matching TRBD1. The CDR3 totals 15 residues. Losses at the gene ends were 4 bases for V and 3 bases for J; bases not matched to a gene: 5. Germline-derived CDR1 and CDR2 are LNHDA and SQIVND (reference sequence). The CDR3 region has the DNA TGTGCCAGTAGTACCGCCGGGACAGGGGGCTACGAGCAGTACTTC. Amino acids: CASSTAGTGGYEQYF.

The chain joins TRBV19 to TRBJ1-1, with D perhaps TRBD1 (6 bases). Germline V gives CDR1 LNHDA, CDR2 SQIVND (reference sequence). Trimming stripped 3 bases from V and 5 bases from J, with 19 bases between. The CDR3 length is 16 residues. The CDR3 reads CASSIGTKVGTTEAFF. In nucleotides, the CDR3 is TGTGCCAGTAGTATTGGGACAAAAGTCGGAACAACTGAAGCTTTCTTT.

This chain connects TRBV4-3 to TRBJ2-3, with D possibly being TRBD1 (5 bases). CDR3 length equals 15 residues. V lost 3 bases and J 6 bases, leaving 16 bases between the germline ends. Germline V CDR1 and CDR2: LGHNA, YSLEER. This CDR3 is CASSQQGFAMDTQYF. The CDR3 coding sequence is TGCGCCAGCAGCCAGCAGGGTTTCGCGATGGATACGCAGTATTTT.

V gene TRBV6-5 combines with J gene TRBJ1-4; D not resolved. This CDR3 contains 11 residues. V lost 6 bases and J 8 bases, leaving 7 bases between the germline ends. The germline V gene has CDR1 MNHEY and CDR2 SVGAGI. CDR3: CASRSEEKLFF. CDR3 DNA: TGTGCCAGCAGGTCAGAGGAAAAACTGTTTTTT.

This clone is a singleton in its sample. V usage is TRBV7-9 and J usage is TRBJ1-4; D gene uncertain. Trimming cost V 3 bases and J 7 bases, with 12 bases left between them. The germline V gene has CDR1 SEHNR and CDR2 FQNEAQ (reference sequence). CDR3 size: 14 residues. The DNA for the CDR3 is TGTGCCAGCAGCTTCAGCGGTGTAAGTGAAAAACTGTTTTTT. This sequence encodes CASSFSGVSEKLFF.

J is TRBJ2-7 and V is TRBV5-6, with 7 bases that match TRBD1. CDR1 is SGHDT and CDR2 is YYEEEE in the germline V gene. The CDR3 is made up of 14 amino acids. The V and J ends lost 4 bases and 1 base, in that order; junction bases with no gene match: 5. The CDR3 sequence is CASSMTGFSYEQYF. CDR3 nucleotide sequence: TGTGCCAGCAGCATGACAGGGTTTTCCTACGAGCAGTACTTC.

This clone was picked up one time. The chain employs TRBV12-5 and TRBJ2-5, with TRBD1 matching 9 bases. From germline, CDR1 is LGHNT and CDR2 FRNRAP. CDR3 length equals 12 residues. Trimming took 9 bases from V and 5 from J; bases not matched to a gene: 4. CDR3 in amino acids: CASRDRVETQYF. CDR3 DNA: TGTGCTAGCCGGGACAGGGTGGAGACCCAGTACTTC.

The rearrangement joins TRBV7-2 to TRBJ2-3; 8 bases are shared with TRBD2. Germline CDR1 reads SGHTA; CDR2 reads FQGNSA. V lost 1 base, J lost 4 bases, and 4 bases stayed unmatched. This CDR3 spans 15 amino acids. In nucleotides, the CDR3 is TGTGCCAGCAGCTTAGGGAGCGGGGGAGCAGATACGCAGTATTTT. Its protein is CASSLGSGGADTQYF.

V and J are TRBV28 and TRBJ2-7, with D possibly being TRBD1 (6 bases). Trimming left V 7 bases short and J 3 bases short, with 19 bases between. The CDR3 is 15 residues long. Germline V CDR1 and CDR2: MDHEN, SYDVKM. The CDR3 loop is CASTPLPGQSYEQYF. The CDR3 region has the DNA TGTGCCAGCACCCCACTGCCGGGACAAAGCTACGAGCAGTACTTC.

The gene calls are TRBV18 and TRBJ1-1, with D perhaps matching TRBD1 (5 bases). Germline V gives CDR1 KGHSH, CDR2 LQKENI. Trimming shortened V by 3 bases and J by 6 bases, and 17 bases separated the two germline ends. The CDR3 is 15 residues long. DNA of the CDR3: TGTGCCAGCTCACCCGCCGGGGACCGGTACTCTGAAGCTTTCTTT. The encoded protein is CASSPAGDRYSEAFF. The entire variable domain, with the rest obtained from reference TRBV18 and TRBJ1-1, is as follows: NAGVMQNPRHLVRRRGQEARLRCSPMKGHSHVYWYRQLPEEGLKFMVYLQKENIIDESGMPKERFSAEFPKEGPSILRIQQVVRGDSAAYFCASSPAGDRYSEAFFGQGTRLTVV.

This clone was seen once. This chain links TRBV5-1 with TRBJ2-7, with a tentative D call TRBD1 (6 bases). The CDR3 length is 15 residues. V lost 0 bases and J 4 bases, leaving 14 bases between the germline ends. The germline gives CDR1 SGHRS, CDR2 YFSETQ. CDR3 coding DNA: TGCGCCAGCAGCTTGGAGGACAGCCCAGAGTACGAGCAGTACTTC. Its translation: CASSLEDSPEYEQYF.

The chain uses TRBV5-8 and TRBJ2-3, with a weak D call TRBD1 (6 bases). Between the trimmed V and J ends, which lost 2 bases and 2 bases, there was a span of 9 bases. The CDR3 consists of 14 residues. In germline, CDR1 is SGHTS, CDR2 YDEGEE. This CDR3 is CASSFGQSTDTQYF. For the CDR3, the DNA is TGTGCCAGCAGCTTCGGACAGTCCACAGATACGCAGTATTTT. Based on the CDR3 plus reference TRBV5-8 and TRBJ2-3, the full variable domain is EAGVTQSPTHLIKTRGQQATLRCSPISGHTSVYWYQQALGLGLQFLLWYDEGEERNRGNFPPRFSGRQFPNYSSELNVNALELEDSALYLCASSFGQSTDTQYFGPGTRLTVL.

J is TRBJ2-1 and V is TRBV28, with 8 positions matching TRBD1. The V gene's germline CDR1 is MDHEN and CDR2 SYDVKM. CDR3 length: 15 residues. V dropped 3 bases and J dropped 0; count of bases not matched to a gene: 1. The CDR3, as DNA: TGTGCCAGCAGTTTCAGGGGGCTCTCCTACAATGAGCAGTTCTTC. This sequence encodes CASSFRGLSYNEQFF.

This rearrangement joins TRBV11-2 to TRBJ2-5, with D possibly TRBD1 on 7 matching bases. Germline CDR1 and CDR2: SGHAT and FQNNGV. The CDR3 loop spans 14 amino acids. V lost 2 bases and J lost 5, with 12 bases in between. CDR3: CASSLQGGQETQYF. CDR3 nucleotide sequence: TGTGCCAGCAGCTTACAGGGGGGTCAGGAGACCCAGTACTTC.

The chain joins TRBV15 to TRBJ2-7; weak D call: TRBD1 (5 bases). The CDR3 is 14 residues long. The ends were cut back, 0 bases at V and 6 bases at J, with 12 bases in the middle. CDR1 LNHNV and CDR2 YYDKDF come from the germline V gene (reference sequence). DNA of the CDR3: TGTGCCACCAGCAGAGATCTGAGGCAGGGCGAGCAGTACTTC. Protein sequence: CATSRDLRQGEQYF.

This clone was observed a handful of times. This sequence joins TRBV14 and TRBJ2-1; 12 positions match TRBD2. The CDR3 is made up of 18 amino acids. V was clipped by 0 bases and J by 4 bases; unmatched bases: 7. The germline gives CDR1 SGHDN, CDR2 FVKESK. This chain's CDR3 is CASSQDSSGRAHYNEQFF. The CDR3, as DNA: TGTGCCAGCAGCCAAGATTCTAGCGGGAGGGCCCATTACAATGAGCAGTTCTTC.

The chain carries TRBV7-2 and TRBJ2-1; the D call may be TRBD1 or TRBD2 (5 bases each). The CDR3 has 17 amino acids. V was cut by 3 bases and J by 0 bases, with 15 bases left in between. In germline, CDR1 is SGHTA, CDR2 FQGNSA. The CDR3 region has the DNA TGTGCCAGCAGCTTGGGGGTGGGGCGGAGCTCCTACAATGAGCAGTTCTTC. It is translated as CASSLGVGRSSYNEQFF.

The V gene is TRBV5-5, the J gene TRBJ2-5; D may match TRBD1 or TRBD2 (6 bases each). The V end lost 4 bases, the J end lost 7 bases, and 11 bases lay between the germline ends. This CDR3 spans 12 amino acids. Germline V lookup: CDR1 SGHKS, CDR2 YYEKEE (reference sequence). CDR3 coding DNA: TGTGCCAGCAGCCCCGAGGGGGGGACCCAGTACTTC. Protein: CASSPEGGTQYF. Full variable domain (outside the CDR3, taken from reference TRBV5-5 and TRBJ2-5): DAGVTQSPTHLIKTRGQQVTLRCSPISGHKSVSWYQQVLGQGPQFIFQYYEKEERGRGNFPDRFSARQFPNYSSELNVNALLLGDSALYLCASSPEGGTQYFGPGTRLLVL.

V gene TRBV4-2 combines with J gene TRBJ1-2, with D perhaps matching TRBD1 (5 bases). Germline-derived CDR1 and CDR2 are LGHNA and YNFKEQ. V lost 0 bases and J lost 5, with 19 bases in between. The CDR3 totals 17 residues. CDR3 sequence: CASSQDGAAAHLYGYTF. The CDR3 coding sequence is TGTGCCAGCAGCCAAGATGGGGCTGCAGCGCACCTATATGGCTACACCTTC.

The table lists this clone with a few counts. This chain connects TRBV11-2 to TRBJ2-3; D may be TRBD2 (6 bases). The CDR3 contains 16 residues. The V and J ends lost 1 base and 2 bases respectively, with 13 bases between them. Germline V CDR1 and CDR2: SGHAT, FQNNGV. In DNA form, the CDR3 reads TGTGCCAGCAGCTTAGGGGTTAGCGGTTACACAGATACGCAGTATTTT. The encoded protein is CASSLGVSGYTDTQYF.